These 21 T cell receptor beta chains originate from one sample sequenced in a study of shared clonotypes between healthy human individuals (dated by TCRdb to 2018 to 2020). Library preparation was by the immunoSEQ multiplex PCR assay. TCRdb mirrors the immuneACCESS table, restricted to in-frame sequences. Some clones are absent from its copies; in checked studies, under half trace to an unresolved V gene, and the reason for the others is unknown. The sample table lists approximately 810,000 clones, roughly 92% of them with a count of one. The top ten clonotypes cover more than 20% of the sample. For the CD8 naive samples, CD45RO-negative cells were positively selected for CCR7, yielding a CD45RA+CCR7+ population from which TemRA cells were excluded. Sample: naive CD8+ T cells sorted from blood. Interpreted using the paper, the cell subset or site label stands for: CD45RA+CCR7+. These receptor sequences come from a man aged 25-40 years in good health.

V gene TRBV2 combines with J gene TRBJ1-1; D unresolved. Trimming stripped 2 bases from V and 1 base from J, with 11 bases between. The CDR3 covers 15 residues. Germline V gives CDR1 SNHLY, CDR2 FYNNEI. CDR3 region: CASSENPMTNTEAFF. CDR3 DNA: TGTGCCAGCAGTGAAAATCCGATGACGAACACTGAAGCTTTCTTT.

This chain links TRBV7-9 with TRBJ2-5; D not resolved. Between the trimmed V and J ends, which lost 5 bases and 4 bases, there was a span of 17 bases. The CDR3 totals 15 residues. In germline, CDR1 is SEHNR, CDR2 FQNEAQ (reference sequence). In nucleotides, the CDR3 is TGTGCCAGCAGCCTCTCGGGTTCCCCGGGAGAGACCCAGTACTTC. Translation gives CASSLSGSPGETQYF.

This chain links TRBV29-1 with TRBJ2-3; D gene ambiguous. The V end lost 6 bases, the J end lost 4 bases, and 8 bases lay between the germline ends. The CDR3 has 11 amino acids. Germline values: CDR1 SQVTM, CDR2 ANQGSEA. Here the CDR3 reads CSVSDPDTQYF. CDR3 coding DNA: TGCAGCGTCTCCGACCCAGATACGCAGTATTTT.

This chain links TRBV7-9 with TRBJ2-1; 9 bases line up with TRBD2. Germline V gives CDR1 SEHNR, CDR2 FQNEAQ (reference sequence). The CDR3 totals 15 residues. V shed 5 bases, J shed 2 bases, and the junction held 4 bases outside the gene matches. In DNA, the CDR3 is TGTGCCAGCAGCCTTAGCGGGAGCACCTACAATGAGCAGTTCTTC. Encoded protein: CASSLSGSTYNEQFF.

The chain links TRBV7-9 to TRBJ1-5; D ambiguous. Between the trimmed V and J ends, which lost 5 bases and 3 bases, there was a span of 8 bases. Germline assignment: CDR1 SEHNR and CDR2 FQNEAQ (reference sequence). The CDR3 consists of 13 residues. CDR3 loop: CASSGDINQPQHF. For the CDR3, the DNA is TGTGCCAGCAGCGGGGATATCAATCAGCCCCAGCATTTT.

The chain combines TRBV10-3 with TRBJ2-5, with D perhaps TRBD1 (6 bases). The CDR3 is made up of 15 amino acids. Trimming removed 7 bases from V and 2 bases from J, with 17 bases in between. The germline V gene has CDR1 ENHRY and CDR2 SYGVKD. In DNA, the CDR3 is TGTGCCATCAACGCCGGTGGGGGCCGACAAGAGACCCAGTACTTC. Its protein product is CAINAGGGRQETQYF.

V is TRBV7-9 and J is TRBJ2-1; 7 bases are a match to TRBD1. V gave up 7 bases and J gave up 9 bases; unmatched junction bases: 9. Germline V gene sequence: CDR1 SEHNR, CDR2 FQNEAQ (reference sequence). The CDR3 runs 13 residues. This CDR3 is CASILDRVGEQFF. As DNA, the CDR3 is TGTGCCAGCATCCTCGACAGGGTCGGTGAGCAGTTCTTC.

The J gene is TRBJ2-1, the V gene TRBV10-3; 10 bases line up with TRBD1. This CDR3 spans 14 amino acids. V dropped 6 bases and J dropped 7; count of bases not matched to a gene: 6. The germline V gene has CDR1 ENHRY and CDR2 SYGVKD. This CDR3 reads CAIRNRDRGNEQFF. The CDR3 DNA reads as TGTGCCATCAGGAACCGGGACAGGGGAAATGAGCAGTTCTTC.

The V and J genes are TRBV6-5 and TRBJ2-2; a weak D match, TRBD2 (6 bases). The V and J ends lost 2 bases and 6 bases respectively, with 10 bases between them. Germline CDR1 MNHEY, CDR2 SVGAGI. This CDR3 comprises 14 residues. This CDR3 reads CASSYDGGAGELFF. Here the CDR3 DNA reads TGTGCCAGCAGTTACGACGGAGGGGCCGGGGAGCTGTTTTTT.

The J gene is TRBJ1-1, the V gene TRBV28, with 7 nucleotides matching TRBD1. Germline V gene data show CDR1 as MDHEN and CDR2 as SYDVKM. Germline trimming cut 2 bases from V and 6 bases from J; bases unmatched to any gene: 15. This CDR3 has 17 amino acids. The CDR3 DNA reads as TGTGCCAGCAGTTTACGTTGGGACAGCTCTCCGAGGGCTGAAGCTTTCTTT. Its translation is CASSLRWDSSPRAEAFF. Filled out from reference TRBV28 and TRBJ1-1, the complete variable domain reads DVKVTQSSRYLVKRTGEKVFLECVQDMDHENMFWYRQDPGLGLRLIYFSYDVKMKEKGDIPEGYSVSREKKERFSLILESASTNQTSMYLCASSLRWDSSPRAEAFFGQGTRLTVV.

This clone has just one count. The V gene is TRBV4-3, the J gene TRBJ2-7; D is possibly TRBD1 (5 bases). The germline CDR1 and CDR2 sequences are LGHNA and YSLEER. The length of the CDR3 is 15 residues. V was shortened by 0 bases and J by 0 bases, with 9 bases between the two germline ends. This CDR3 is CASSQETDNSYEQYF. The DNA for the CDR3 is TGCGCCAGCAGCCAAGAAACGGACAACTCCTACGAGCAGTACTTC.

The chain carries TRBV2 and TRBJ1-4; 7 nucleotides line up with TRBD1. CDR1 is SNHLY and CDR2 is FYNNEI in the germline V gene. Unmatched junction bases numbered 4, after V lost 3 bases and J lost 3 bases. The CDR3 is 15 residues long. The CDR3 region is CASSDPGQSNEKLFF. The CDR3 DNA follows: TGTGCCAGCAGTGACCCGGGACAGTCTAATGAAAAACTGTTTTTT. The whole variable domain, remainder taken from reference TRBV2 and TRBJ1-4, is EPEVTQTPSHQVTQMGQEVILRCVPISNHLYFYWYRQILGQKVEFLVSFYNNEISEKSEIFDDQFSVERPDGSNFTLKIRSTKLEDSAMYFCASSDPGQSNEKLFFGSGTQLSVL.

The V gene is TRBV7-9, the J gene TRBJ2-1; D assignment may be TRBD1 or TRBD2 (5 bases each). Trimming took off 1 base at V and 5 bases at J, with 12 bases between the two ends. This CDR3 is built from 15 residues. Germline CDR1 and CDR2: SEHNR and FQNEAQ (reference sequence). CDR3 DNA sequence: TGTGCCAGCAGCTTAGAAATGGGGGACCACAATGAGCAGTTCTTC. This translates into CASSLEMGDHNEQFF.

This clone was observed a few times. The J gene is TRBJ2-1, the V gene TRBV6-4; the D call may be TRBD1 or TRBD2 (5 bases each). Deletions cut 3 bases from V and 8 bases from J, with 11 bases between. This CDR3 has 13 amino acids. Per the germline V gene, CDR1 is MRHNA and CDR2 is SNTAGT. CDR3: CASSEGWGYEQFF. Written as DNA, the CDR3 is TGTGCCAGCAGTGAGGGGTGGGGGTATGAGCAGTTCTTC.

The chain employs TRBV15 and TRBJ2-3; perhaps TRBD1 as D (6 bases). Trimming cost V 0 bases and J 4 bases, with 8 bases left between them. The CDR3 has 14 residues. Germline V gene lookup returns CDR1 LNHNV and CDR2 YYDKDF (reference sequence). The CDR3 DNA is TGTGCCACCAGCAGAGACAGGGGTGCAGATACGCAGTATTTT. Amino acid sequence: CATSRDRGADTQYF.

The chain employs TRBV5-4 and TRBJ2-6; TRBD1 might be the D (6 bases). The CDR3 has 18 residues. Trimming shortened V by 2 bases and J by 4 bases, and 19 bases separated the two germline ends. CDR1 SGHNT and CDR2 YYREEE come from the germline V gene (reference sequence). CDR3 sequence reads: CASSLVGTGTIGANVLTF. The CDR3 nucleotides read TGTGCCAGCAGCTTAGTCGGAACAGGGACGATAGGGGCCAACGTCCTGACTTTC. Drawing the rest from reference TRBV5-4 and TRBJ2-6, the complete variable domain is ETGVTQSPTHLIKTRGQQVTLRCSSQSGHNTVSWYQQALGQGPQFIFQYYREEENGRGNFPPRFSGLQFPNYSSELNVNALELDDSALYLCASSLVGTGTIGANVLTFGAGSRLTVL.

The J gene is TRBJ2-3, the V gene TRBV14; tentatively, D is TRBD1 or TRBD2 (6 bases each). Germline CDR1 SGHDN, CDR2 FVKESK. V lost 3 bases to trimming and J lost 5 bases, with 18 bases between them. This CDR3 has 16 amino acids. In nucleotides, the CDR3 is TGTGCCAGCAGCCATGGCGTGGGGGCGGGAAGAGATACGCAGTATTTT. Its translation: CASSHGVGAGRDTQYF.

The chain joins TRBV7-9 to TRBJ1-2; D not resolved. Trimming removed 1 base from V and 1 base from J, with 10 bases in between. Germline-derived CDR1 and CDR2 are SEHNR and FQNEAQ (reference sequence). The CDR3 is made up of 15 amino acids. The CDR3 is CASSLVIGFNYGYTF. As DNA, the CDR3 is TGTGCCAGCAGCTTAGTTATCGGCTTTAACTATGGCTACACCTTC.

This rearrangement joins TRBV28 to TRBJ2-7, with 11 bases aligning to TRBD1. Germline trimming cut 4 bases from V and 4 bases from J; bases unmatched to any gene: 6. The CDR3 spans 15 residues. CDR1 and CDR2 from the germline V gene are MDHEN and SYDVKM. CDR3 amino acids: CASSSPGQGAYEQYF. The CDR3 nucleotides are TGTGCCAGCAGTTCTCCTGGACAGGGGGCGTACGAGCAGTACTTC. Full variable domain (outside the CDR3, taken from reference TRBV28 and TRBJ2-7): DVKVTQSSRYLVKRTGEKVFLECVQDMDHENMFWYRQDPGLGLRLIYFSYDVKMKEKGDIPEGYSVSREKKERFSLILESASTNQTSMYLCASSSPGQGAYEQYFGPGTRLTVT.

This clone was observed once. The same CDR3 also results from other DNA sequences found in this sample. The chain uses TRBV11-2 and TRBJ2-7; D is possibly TRBD2 (5 bases). V lost 3 bases to trimming and J lost 0 bases, with 6 bases between them. This CDR3 has 13 amino acids. The germline V gene has CDR1 SGHAT and CDR2 FQNNGV. The chain's CDR3 is CASSFGSSYEQYF. CDR3 sequence (DNA): TGTGCCAGCAGCTTTGGGAGCTCCTACGAGCAGTACTTC.

The chain is built from TRBV29-1 and TRBJ2-3; D is perhaps TRBD1 or TRBD2 (5 bases each). V dropped 4 bases and J dropped 0 bases, with 5 bases sitting between them. Germline-derived CDR1 and CDR2 are SQVTM and ANQGSEA. This CDR3 region has 12 residues. CDR3 amino acids: CSVGDSTDTQYF. Written as DNA, the CDR3 is TGCAGCGTTGGGGACAGCACAGATACGCAGTATTTT.